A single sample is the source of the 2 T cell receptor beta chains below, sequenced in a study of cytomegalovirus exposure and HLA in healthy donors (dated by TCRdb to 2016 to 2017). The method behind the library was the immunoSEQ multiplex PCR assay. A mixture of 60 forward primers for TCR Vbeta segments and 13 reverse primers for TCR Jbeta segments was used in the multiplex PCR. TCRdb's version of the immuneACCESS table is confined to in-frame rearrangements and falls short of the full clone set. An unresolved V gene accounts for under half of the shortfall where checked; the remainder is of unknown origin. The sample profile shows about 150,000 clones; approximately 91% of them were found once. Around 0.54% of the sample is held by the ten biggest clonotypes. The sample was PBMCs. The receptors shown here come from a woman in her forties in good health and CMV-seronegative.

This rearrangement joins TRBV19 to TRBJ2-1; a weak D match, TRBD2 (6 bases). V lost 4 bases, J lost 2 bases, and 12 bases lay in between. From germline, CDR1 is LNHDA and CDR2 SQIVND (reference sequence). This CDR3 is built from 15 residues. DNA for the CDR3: TGTGCCAGTAGTAATAGCGGCCTGGCCTACAATGAGCAGTTCTTC. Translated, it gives CASSNSGLAYNEQFF.

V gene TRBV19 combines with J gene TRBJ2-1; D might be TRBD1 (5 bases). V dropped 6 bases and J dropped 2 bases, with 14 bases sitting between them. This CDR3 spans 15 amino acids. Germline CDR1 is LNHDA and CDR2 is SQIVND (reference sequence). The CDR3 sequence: CASSPIDRPYNEQFF. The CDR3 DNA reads TGTGCCAGTAGCCCCATTGACAGACCCTACAATGAGCAGTTCTTC.